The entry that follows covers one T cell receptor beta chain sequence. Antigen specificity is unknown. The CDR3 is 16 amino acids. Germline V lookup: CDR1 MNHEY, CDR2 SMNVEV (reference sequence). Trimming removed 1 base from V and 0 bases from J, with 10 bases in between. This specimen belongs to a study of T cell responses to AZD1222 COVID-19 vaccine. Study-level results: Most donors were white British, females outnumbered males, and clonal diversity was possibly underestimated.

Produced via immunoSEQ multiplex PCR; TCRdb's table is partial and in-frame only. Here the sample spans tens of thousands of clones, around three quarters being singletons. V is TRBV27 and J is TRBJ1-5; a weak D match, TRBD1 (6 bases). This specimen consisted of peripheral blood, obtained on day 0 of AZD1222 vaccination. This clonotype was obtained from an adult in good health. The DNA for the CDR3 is TGTGCCAGCAGTTTATGGGGGGCCGATAGCAATCAGCCCCAGCATTTT. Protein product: CASSLWGADSNQPQHF.